The rows below give T cell receptor beta chains drawn from one sample of a study of blood T cell repertoires in COVID-19. TCRdb's copy holds only in-frame clones and misses some; the assay was immunoSEQ multiplex PCR. The sample has over 150,000 clones; 75% to 95% are singletons. Sequenced sample: peripheral blood. These TCRs come from a man aged 45-65 years with acute or convalescent COVID-19. The CDR3 runs from the conserved cysteine through the conserved F or W. The D gene is left open where the match is weak. For some rows the clone size is stated as once, few or many, or as a class when expanded; others skip it.

j_gene: TRBJ2-2; d_gene: .; abundance: .; v_gene: TRBV6-4; CDR3nt: TGTGCCAGCAGGACTTATCCGAACACCGGGGAGCTGTTTTTT; CDR3aa: CASRTYPNTGELFF
j_gene: TRBJ2-1; d_gene: TRBD1; abundance: .; v_gene: TRBV2; CDR3nt: TGTGCCAGCAGTGTAACAGGGGACAATGAGCAGTTCTTC; CDR3aa: CASSVTGDNEQFF
j_gene: TRBJ2-6; d_gene: .; abundance: .; v_gene: TRBV6-5; CDR3nt: TGTGCCAGCAGTTACGGAGGGTCTGGGGCCAACGTCCTGACTTTC; CDR3aa: CASSYGGSGANVLTF
j_gene: TRBJ1-5; d_gene: TRBD1; abundance: .; v_gene: TRBV11-3; CDR3nt: TGTGCCAGCACCGGGGACAGGGAGGGGTATAGCAATCAGCCCCAGCATTTT; CDR3aa: CASTGDREGYSNQPQHF
j_gene: TRBJ1-5; d_gene: TRBD1; abundance: .; v_gene: TRBV5-5; CDR3nt: TGTGCCAGCAGCCATGGACAGGGTCAGCCCCAGCATTTT; CDR3aa: CASSHGQGQPQHF
j_gene: TRBJ1-1; d_gene: .; abundance: .; v_gene: TRBV27; CDR3nt: TGTGCCAGCAGTCCCACAGGGATCACTGAAGCTTTCTTT; CDR3aa: CASSPTGITEAFF
j_gene: TRBJ2-3; d_gene: .; abundance: .; v_gene: TRBV7-3; CDR3nt: TGTGCCAGCAGCCGAGAGGTGGGGGCTAGCACAGATACGCAGTATTTT; CDR3aa: CASSREVGASTDTQYF
j_gene: TRBJ2-3; d_gene: TRBD1; abundance: .; v_gene: TRBV2; CDR3nt: TGTGCCAGCAGGCCCTGGGGGACAGGGGAGGATACGCAGTATTTT; CDR3aa: CASRPWGTGEDTQYF
j_gene: TRBJ1-5; d_gene: .; abundance: .; v_gene: TRBV4-1; CDR3nt: TGCGCCAGCAGTCAGCGTTGGGAGGGCAATCAGCCCCAGCATTTT; CDR3aa: CASSQRWEGNQPQHF
j_gene: TRBJ2-5; d_gene: .; abundance: .; v_gene: TRBV30; CDR3nt: TGTGCCTGGAGACGGCCAGGCCAAGAGACCCAGTACTTC; CDR3aa: CAWRRPGQETQYF
j_gene: TRBJ2-2; d_gene: TRBD1; abundance: once; v_gene: TRBV7-6; CDR3nt: TGTGCCAGCAGCTTATGGGGACAGGGCCTCCCTGGGGAGCTGTTTTTT; CDR3aa: CASSLWGQGLPGELFF
j_gene: TRBJ2-1; d_gene: .; abundance: .; v_gene: TRBV12-3/TRBV12-4; CDR3nt: TGTGCCAGCAGTCCCAGGGATCTGTGGCAGTTCTTC; CDR3aa: CASSPRDLWQFF
j_gene: TRBJ1-2; d_gene: TRBD1; abundance: .; v_gene: TRBV7-6; CDR3nt: TGTGCCAGCAGCTTAGGGGACAGGGTGCCCTATGGCTACACCTTC; CDR3aa: CASSLGDRVPYGYTF
j_gene: TRBJ1-5; d_gene: TRBD1; abundance: .; v_gene: TRBV19; CDR3nt: TGTGCCAGTAAGGCCGGGACAGGGGATCGGCTTTATCAGCCCCAGCATTTT; CDR3aa: CASKAGTGDRLYQPQHF
j_gene: TRBJ2-3; d_gene: TRBD2; abundance: .; v_gene: TRBV6-5; CDR3nt: TGTGCCAGCAGGGCGGGGGGTACAGATACGCAGTATTTT; CDR3aa: CASRAGGTDTQYF
j_gene: TRBJ1-2; d_gene: TRBD1; abundance: .; v_gene: TRBV9; CDR3nt: TGTGCCAGCAGCGTAGCGGCGGACGGGACAGGGGGTGGCTACACCTTC; CDR3aa: CASSVAADGTGGGYTF
j_gene: TRBJ1-3; d_gene: .; abundance: .; v_gene: TRBV7-2; CDR3nt: TGTGCCAGCAGCTACCAGACAGCCTCTGGAAACACCATATATTTT; CDR3aa: CASSYQTASGNTIYF
j_gene: TRBJ2-4; d_gene: .; abundance: .; v_gene: TRBV7-2; CDR3nt: TGTGCCAGCAGCTTAGTGGGGGGGCTACAGGACATTCAGTACTTC; CDR3aa: CASSLVGGLQDIQYF
j_gene: TRBJ1-5; d_gene: TRBD1; abundance: .; v_gene: TRBV28; CDR3nt: TGTGCCAGCAGTCCCGGGACAGGGGTCCAGCCCCAGCATTTT; CDR3aa: CASSPGTGVQPQHF
j_gene: TRBJ2-1; d_gene: TRBD2; abundance: .; v_gene: TRBV19; CDR3nt: TGTGCCAGTAGTATCGGACTAGCGGGAGCATATGAGCAGTTCTTC; CDR3aa: CASSIGLAGAYEQFF
j_gene: TRBJ1-5; d_gene: .; abundance: .; v_gene: TRBV4-1; CDR3nt: TGCGCCAGCAGCCAAGATGGGCAGGGGTATCAGCCCCAGCATTTT; CDR3aa: CASSQDGQGYQPQHF
j_gene: TRBJ2-7; d_gene: TRBD1; abundance: .; v_gene: TRBV7-2; CDR3nt: TGTGCCAGCAGCTTAACCGGGACAGCGTCCTACGAGCAGTACTTC; CDR3aa: CASSLTGTASYEQYF
j_gene: TRBJ1-2; d_gene: .; abundance: .; v_gene: TRBV29-1; CDR3nt: TGCAGCGTTGACGAGGGAACCTATGGCTACACCTTC; CDR3aa: CSVDEGTYGYTF
j_gene: TRBJ2-1; d_gene: .; abundance: .; v_gene: TRBV5-1; CDR3nt: TGCGCCAGCAGCTCTACCGGGGGTGAGCAGTTCTTC; CDR3aa: CASSSTGGEQFF
j_gene: TRBJ1-6; d_gene: .; abundance: .; v_gene: TRBV5-1; CDR3nt: TGCGCCAGCAGCCCGACAGGAGAGAATTCACCCCTCCACTTT; CDR3aa: CASSPTGENSPLHF
j_gene: TRBJ1-2; d_gene: TRBD1; abundance: .; v_gene: TRBV11-1; CDR3nt: TGTGCCAGCAGCACCCACACAGGGGGCGAGTATGGCTACACCTTC; CDR3aa: CASSTHTGGEYGYTF
j_gene: TRBJ1-2; d_gene: .; abundance: .; v_gene: TRBV6-6; CDR3nt: TGTGCCAGCAGTCCCCAGGAAGGTGATGGCTACACCTTC; CDR3aa: CASSPQEGDGYTF
j_gene: TRBJ2-1; d_gene: TRBD2; abundance: .; v_gene: TRBV13; CDR3nt: TGTGCCAGCAGCTTAGCAGGGGCCGGGACTAGCGGGAGGGAGGTCTACAATGAGCAGTTCTTC; CDR3aa: CASSLAGAGTSGREVYNEQFF
j_gene: TRBJ2-3; d_gene: TRBD2; abundance: .; v_gene: TRBV24-1; CDR3nt: TGTGCCACCAGTGATTGGGGTAGCGGGGCCACAGATACGCAGTATTTT; CDR3aa: CATSDWGSGATDTQYF
j_gene: TRBJ1-1; d_gene: TRBD1; abundance: .; v_gene: TRBV6-5; CDR3nt: TGTGCCAGCAGTCGGGACAGGGAGAACACTGAAGCTTTCTTT; CDR3aa: CASSRDRENTEAFF
j_gene: TRBJ2-5; d_gene: .; abundance: once; v_gene: TRBV14; CDR3nt: TGTGCCAGCAGCGACGGGGAGGCCCCCTGGGAGACCCAGTACTTC; CDR3aa: CASSDGEAPWETQYF
j_gene: TRBJ1-1; d_gene: .; abundance: .; v_gene: TRBV18; CDR3nt: TGTGCCAGCTCACCAGATCGGGCGGGGGCTTTCTTT; CDR3aa: CASSPDRAGAFF
j_gene: TRBJ1-1; d_gene: TRBD1; abundance: .; v_gene: TRBV5-5; CDR3nt: TGTGCCAGCAGTCTTACAGGGGAAACTGAAGCTTTCTTT; CDR3aa: CASSLTGETEAFF
j_gene: TRBJ1-2; d_gene: .; abundance: .; v_gene: TRBV28; CDR3nt: TGTGCCAGCAGTTTTCAGGGCTACACCTTC; CDR3aa: CASSFQGYTF
j_gene: TRBJ1-2; d_gene: TRBD1; abundance: .; v_gene: TRBV28; CDR3nt: TGTGCCAGCACCCAACCGGACAGGAGTAGGGTTGGCTACACCTTC; CDR3aa: CASTQPDRSRVGYTF
j_gene: TRBJ1-2; d_gene: .; abundance: .; v_gene: TRBV6-1; CDR3nt: TGTGCCAGCAGTGAACCTGGGAGGTATGGCTACACCTTC; CDR3aa: CASSEPGRYGYTF
j_gene: TRBJ2-1; d_gene: TRBD2; abundance: .; v_gene: TRBV10-1; CDR3nt: TGCGCCAGCAGTGAGTATTCGGCGGGAGGGCCGGTCAATGAGCAGTTCTTC; CDR3aa: CASSEYSAGGPVNEQFF
j_gene: TRBJ2-7; d_gene: TRBD1; abundance: .; v_gene: TRBV5-6; CDR3nt: TGTGCCAGCAGTCCCCTGGGACAGGCCAGGGAGCAGTACTTC; CDR3aa: CASSPLGQAREQYF
j_gene: TRBJ2-4; d_gene: .; abundance: .; v_gene: TRBV6-5; CDR3nt: TGTGCCAGCAGGGGACACCTAGCCAAAAACATTCAGTACTTC; CDR3aa: CASRGHLAKNIQYF
j_gene: TRBJ1-6; d_gene: .; abundance: .; v_gene: TRBV28; CDR3nt: TGTGCCAGCAGTTTGCCTCGGAGTTCACCCCTCCACTTT; CDR3aa: CASSLPRSSPLHF
j_gene: TRBJ2-3; d_gene: TRBD1; abundance: once; v_gene: TRBV10-3; CDR3nt: TGTGCCATCAGGCCGGGACAGAACTTAGATACGCAGTATTTT; CDR3aa: CAIRPGQNLDTQYF
j_gene: TRBJ2-3; d_gene: .; abundance: .; v_gene: TRBV18; CDR3nt: TGTGCCAGCTCACCACCGGGAGCAGATACGCAGTATTTT; CDR3aa: CASSPPGADTQYF
j_gene: TRBJ1-1; d_gene: .; abundance: .; v_gene: TRBV7-3; CDR3nt: TGTGCCAGCAGCCCAAGCCGGGGTGCGGACACTGAAGCTTTCTTT; CDR3aa: CASSPSRGADTEAFF
j_gene: TRBJ2-3; d_gene: .; abundance: .; v_gene: TRBV7-2; CDR3nt: TGTGCCAGCAGCTTAAACGGGTTACCCACAGATACGCAGTATTTT; CDR3aa: CASSLNGLPTDTQYF
j_gene: TRBJ2-3; d_gene: TRBD2; abundance: .; v_gene: TRBV9; CDR3nt: TGTGCCAGCAGCGTAGGGGTGACTAGCGATAGCACAGATACGCAGTATTTT; CDR3aa: CASSVGVTSDSTDTQYF
j_gene: TRBJ1-1; d_gene: .; abundance: .; v_gene: TRBV5-5; CDR3nt: TGTGCCAGCAGCATAGGACAAGACCGTCTGAACACTGAAGCTTTCTTT; CDR3aa: CASSIGQDRLNTEAFF
j_gene: TRBJ2-1; d_gene: .; abundance: .; v_gene: TRBV27; CDR3nt: TGTGCCAGCAGTTACGCGGATATGTACAATGAGCAGTTCTTC; CDR3aa: CASSYADMYNEQFF
j_gene: TRBJ1-3; d_gene: .; abundance: .; v_gene: TRBV24-1; CDR3nt: TGTGCCACCAGTGGAGTCGGTCCGAGCTCTGGAAACACCATATATTTT; CDR3aa: CATSGVGPSSGNTIYF
j_gene: TRBJ2-3; d_gene: .; abundance: once; v_gene: TRBV27; CDR3nt: TGTGCCAGCAGTTTATCGAGAGCAGATACGCAGTATTTT; CDR3aa: CASSLSRADTQYF
j_gene: TRBJ2-2; d_gene: .; abundance: few; v_gene: TRBV29-1; CDR3nt: TGCAGCGTTGTATTAGGACAGATGAACACCGGGGAGCTGTTTTTT; CDR3aa: CSVVLGQMNTGELFF
j_gene: TRBJ1-2; d_gene: TRBD1; abundance: .; v_gene: TRBV6-2/TRBV6-3; CDR3nt: TGTGCCAGCAGTTTGGGACAGCTCTATGGCTACACCTTC; CDR3aa: CASSLGQLYGYTF
j_gene: TRBJ1-2; d_gene: TRBD1; abundance: .; v_gene: TRBV11-2; CDR3nt: TGTGCCAGCAGCTCCGACAGGGGTGGAAACTATGGCTACACCTTC; CDR3aa: CASSSDRGGNYGYTF
j_gene: TRBJ2-7; d_gene: TRBD2; abundance: .; v_gene: TRBV6-5; CDR3nt: TGTGCCAGCAGCCCGGAGGGGCTAGCGGGAGTGCAATTC; CDR3aa: CASSPEGLAGVQF
j_gene: TRBJ1-2; d_gene: TRBD1; abundance: once; v_gene: TRBV9; CDR3nt: TGTGCCAGCAGCGGGGACAGTTATTACACCTTC; CDR3aa: CASSGDSYYTF
j_gene: TRBJ1-2; d_gene: TRBD1; abundance: .; v_gene: TRBV3-1/TRBV3-2; CDR3nt: TGTGCCAGCAGCCAACGAGGGACAGGTTACTATGGCTACACCTTC; CDR3aa: CASSQRGTGYYGYTF
j_gene: TRBJ2-7; d_gene: .; abundance: once; v_gene: TRBV28; CDR3nt: TGTGCCAGCAGTTTTACAGACCCCGAGCAGTACTTC; CDR3aa: CASSFTDPEQYF
j_gene: TRBJ2-2; d_gene: TRBD1; abundance: .; v_gene: TRBV29-1; CDR3nt: TGCAGCGCCTTCGGACAGGGGGAGGGGGAGCTGTTTTTT; CDR3aa: CSAFGQGEGELFF